This T cell receptor beta chain was profiled in a study of technical replicates of blood from several donors. Germline lookup yields CDR1 SGHDT and CDR2 YYEEEE. There are 17 residues in the CDR3. Trimming stripped 4 bases from V and 7 bases from J, with 27 bases between. The method was immunoSEQ multiplex PCR; TCRdb's version includes in-frame clones alone and lacks a portion of them. The table includes roughly 71,000 clones, over 85% detected once. The sequence came from a human donor in good health. The chain employs TRBV5-6 and TRBJ2-7; possible D gene TRBD1, 5 bases. Sequenced sample: T cells isolated from PBMCs. CDR3 DNA sequence: TGTGCCAGCAGCGCTTCTAGAACCGGACACCCGTTATGGGAGCAGTACTTC. It is translated as CASSASRTGHPLWEQYF.